The sequence of this T cell receptor beta chain was determined in a study of PD-1 blockade in classical Hodgkin lymphoma. Generated by immunoSEQ multiplex PCR, the TCRdb table keeps only in-frame clones and is missing some. Of approximately 100,000 clones in the sample, about 89% were seen once. This clone appeared once. Trimming stripped 2 bases from V and 1 base from J, with 9 bases between. This CDR3 has 15 amino acids. From germline, CDR1 is MDHEN and CDR2 SYDVKM. Relapse after autologous stem cell transplantation occurred in every patient, and brentuximab vedotin exposure varied. This chain joins TRBV28 and TRBJ1-5; D not resolved. The source was peripheral blood mononuclear cells (PBMCs), collected before the second cycle of nivolumab. The TCR comes from a human donor with classical Hodgkin lymphoma. The CDR3 spells CASSLQRLSNQPQHF. The CDR3 DNA reads TGTGCCAGCAGTTTACAGCGGTTAAGCAATCAGCCCCAGCATTTT.